This T cell receptor beta chain originates from a study of blood T cell repertoires in COVID-19. CDR3 length equals 15 residues. Germline CDR1 is KGHSH and CDR2 is LQKENI. The V segment lost 2 bases and the J segment 2 bases; nucleotides outside the gene matches: 0. Here immunoSEQ multiplex PCR was the method, and the copy in TCRdb shows in-frame clones only, minus some. The data contain about 170,000 clones, more than 70% of them singletons. V and J are TRBV18 and TRBJ2-7, with 13 bases fitting TRBD2. The sequence came from a woman in her forties or fifties in a cohort exposed to, infected with or recovered from COVID-19 (not recorded which). The sample comprised PBMCs or T cells enriched from blood (not recorded which). The CDR3 reads CASSPTSGGAYEQYF. DNA of the CDR3: TGTGCCAGCTCACCAACTAGCGGGGGGGCCTACGAGCAGTACTTC.